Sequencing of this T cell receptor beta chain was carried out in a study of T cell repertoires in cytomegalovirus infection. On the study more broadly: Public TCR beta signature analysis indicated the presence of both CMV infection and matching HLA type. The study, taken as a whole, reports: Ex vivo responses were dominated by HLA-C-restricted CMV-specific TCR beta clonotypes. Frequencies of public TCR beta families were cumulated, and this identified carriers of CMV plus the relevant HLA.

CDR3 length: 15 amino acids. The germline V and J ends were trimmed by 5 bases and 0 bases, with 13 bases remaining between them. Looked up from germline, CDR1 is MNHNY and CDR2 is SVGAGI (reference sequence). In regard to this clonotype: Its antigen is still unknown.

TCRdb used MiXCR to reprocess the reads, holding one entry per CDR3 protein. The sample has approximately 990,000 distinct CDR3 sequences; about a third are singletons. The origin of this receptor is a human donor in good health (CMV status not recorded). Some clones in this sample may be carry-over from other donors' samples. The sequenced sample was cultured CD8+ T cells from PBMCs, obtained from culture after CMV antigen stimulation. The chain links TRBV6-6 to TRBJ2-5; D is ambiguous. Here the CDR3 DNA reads TGTGCCAGCAGTCAAAGGACGAGGTACCAAGAGACCCAGTACTTC. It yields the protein CASSQRTRYQETQYF.